This TCR beta chain was found in a study of shared clonotypes between healthy human individuals. Broader study findings: Enrolling few donors narrowed the genetic and exposure-history diversity that was represented.

The V end was cut by 2 bases, the J end by 3 bases, with 15 bases between. Germline loops: CDR1 SGHDT, CDR2 YYEEEE. The CDR3 totals 15 residues. The assay used deep level. PCR replicates from unsorted PBMC used about 290 ng DNA, and this amount was tens of thousands of T cell genomes. Using immunoSEQ multiplex PCR, the repertoire was profiled, and TCRdb retains in-frame clones only, with some absent. Among roughly 490,000 clones, 70% to 80% were seen once, and the ten largest hold 10% to 15%. Regarding this clone: As yet, its antigen is unknown.

The receptor was derived from a middle-aged woman in good health. Some clones in this sample may be carry-over from other donors' samples. The chain is built from TRBV5-6 and TRBJ2-7; D gene unclear. Sequencing input: PBMCs. In DNA, the CDR3 is TGTGCCAGCAGCTTAACAGCGACAATTTACTACGAGCAGTACTTC. This codes for CASSLTATIYYEQYF.